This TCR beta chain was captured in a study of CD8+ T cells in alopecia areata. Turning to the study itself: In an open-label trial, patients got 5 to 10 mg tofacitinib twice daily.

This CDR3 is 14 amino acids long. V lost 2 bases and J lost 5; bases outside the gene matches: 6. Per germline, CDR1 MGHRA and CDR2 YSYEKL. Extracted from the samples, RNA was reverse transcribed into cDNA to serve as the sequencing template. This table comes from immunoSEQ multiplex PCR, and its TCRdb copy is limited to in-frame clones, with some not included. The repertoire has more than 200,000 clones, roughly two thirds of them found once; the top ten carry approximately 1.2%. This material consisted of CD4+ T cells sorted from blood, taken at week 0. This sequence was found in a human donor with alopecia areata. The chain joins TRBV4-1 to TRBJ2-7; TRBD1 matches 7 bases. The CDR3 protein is CASSQILDRDEQYF. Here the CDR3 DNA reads TGCGCCAGCAGCCAAATCCTCGACAGGGACGAGCAGTACTTC.